This T cell receptor (beta chain) was documented in a study of blood T cell repertoires in COVID-19. Only in-frame clones appear in the TCRdb table, and some are missing; sequencing was by immunoSEQ multiplex PCR. The sample has 150,000 to 180,000 clones, 65% to 90% seen once. V lost 2 bases to trimming and J lost 1 base; unmatched junction nucleotides: 2. This CDR3 comprises 14 residues. Germline-derived CDR1 and CDR2 are SGHDT and YYEEEE. Sequencing was carried out using peripheral blood. The gene calls are TRBV5-6 and TRBJ1-1; TRBD1 matches at 7 bases. The clonotype originates from a woman aged 55-75 years with COVID-19, enrolled during active disease. The CDR3, as DNA: TGTGCCAGCAGCTTACAGGGGAGGAACACTGAAGCTTTCTTT. Protein: CASSLQGRNTEAFF.